Listed below are T cell receptor beta chains from one sample, sequenced in a study of PD-L1 blockade in urothelial cancer. Here immunoSEQ multiplex PCR was the method, and the copy in TCRdb shows in-frame clones only, minus some. This table has just under 30,000 clones, around 86% appearing once. This sample comprised PBMCs, obtained around atezolizumab (anti-PD-L1) treatment. These receptors all come from a man aged 50-60 years with urothelial cancer. CDR3s include the opening cysteine and the closing phenylalanine or tryptophan. D genes are given only for firm matches. For some rows the clone size is stated as once, few or many, or as a class when expanded; others skip it.

clone_size,j_call,v_call,d_call,cdr3_nt,cdr3_aa
-,TRBJ2-2,TRBV9,-,TGTGCCAGCAGCATAGGGCCCGGGGAGCTGTTTTTT,CASSIGPGELFF
-,TRBJ2-7,TRBV28,-,TGTGCCAGCCTAAGCGCGGAGAGCTCCTACGAGCAGTACTTC,CASLSAESSYEQYF
-,TRBJ1-1,TRBV19,-,TGTGCCAGTAGTATCAAGGCACCGGAGGGCACTGAAGCTTTCTTT,CASSIKAPEGTEAFF
-,TRBJ1-3,TRBV28,TRBD1,TGTGCCAGCAGGCCAGGAGGGACAGGCAAGGTGTCTGGAAACACCATATATTTT,CASRPGGTGKVSGNTIYF
-,TRBJ2-2,TRBV5-6,-,TGTGCCAGCAGCTTGGTTGCAGGGAACACCGGGGAGCTGTTTTTT,CASSLVAGNTGELFF
-,TRBJ1-1,TRBV27,-,TGTGCCAGCAGTTTTCAGGGACTGATCACTGAAGCTTTCTTT,CASSFQGLITEAFF
few,TRBJ2-7,TRBV27,TRBD1,TGTGCCAGCAAAATCAGGGGGTCCACCTACGAGCAGTACTTC,CASKIRGSTYEQYF
-,TRBJ1-6,TRBV30,TRBD1,TGTGCCTGGACCCGAGGGACAGGGGCTTCACCCCTCCACTTT,CAWTRGTGASPLHF
once,TRBJ2-7,TRBV27,TRBD2,TGTGCCAGCAGTGGGACTAGTAGGCCCTCCTACGAGCAGTACTTC,CASSGTSRPSYEQYF
few,TRBJ2-3,TRBV28,-,TGTGCCAGCAGTTGCCCACTAGGCCGTCCTTCAGATACGCAGTATTTT,CASSCPLGRPSDTQYF
-,TRBJ1-6,TRBV7-2,TRBD1,TGTGCCAGCAGCTCTCGGGACAGGAACAATTCACCCCTCCACTTT,CASSSRDRNNSPLHF
-,TRBJ2-3,TRBV27,TRBD1,TGTGCCAGCAACGTGGACAGGGAACGCACAGATACGCAGTATTTT,CASNVDRERTDTQYF
-,TRBJ1-1,TRBV10-3,-,TGTGCCACCGGGAACACTGAAGCTTTCTTT,CATGNTEAFF
-,TRBJ2-3,TRBV4-1,TRBD2,TGCGCCAGCAGCCAGCCACCAGCGGGGGAAACAGATACGCAGTATTTT,CASSQPPAGETDTQYF
-,TRBJ2-7,TRBV10-1,TRBD2,TGCGCCAGCAGTGAGGCGCTAGCGGGGAGCGAGCAGTACTTC,CASSEALAGSEQYF
few,TRBJ1-1,TRBV5-1,-,TGCGCCAGCAGCTCACAGGGTGGAACTGAAGCTTTCTTT,CASSSQGGTEAFF
-,TRBJ2-5,TRBV19,-,TGTGCCAGTAGAGAAGACAGCCCCGAGACCCAGTACTTC,CASREDSPETQYF
-,TRBJ2-1,TRBV15,TRBD2,TGTGCCACCAGTTTTGGTGGGAGGGCCGGTGAGCAGTTCTTC,CATSFGGRAGEQFF
once,TRBJ2-7,TRBV30,TRBD1,TGTGCCTGGAGTGCCCCGGACAGGGGGCCCCCTTGGTCCTTGATATACGAGCAGTACTTC,CAWSAPDRGPPWSLIYEQYF
-,TRBJ1-5,TRBV11-3,-,TGTGCCAGCAGCTTAGTGCGAGGGCCGGGTCAGCCCCAGCATTTT,CASSLVRGPGQPQHF
-,TRBJ2-1,TRBV9,TRBD2,TGTGCCAGCAGCCCCGGGGGGGCCGGGTGGGAGCAGTTCTTC,CASSPGGAGWEQFF
once,TRBJ1-5,TRBV4-1,-,TGCGCCAGCAGCCAAGATCGGAGAGGGTATAGCAATCAGCCCCAGCATTTT,CASSQDRRGYSNQPQHF
-,TRBJ2-1,TRBV4-3,TRBD2,TGCGCCAGCAGCCAAGAACACCCAAGCGGGAGGAGTGAGCAGTTCTTC,CASSQEHPSGRSEQFF
few,TRBJ2-5,TRBV28,TRBD2,TGTGCCAGCAGTCCAATACTAGCGGGAGTCCTACTGGAGACCCAGTACTTC,CASSPILAGVLLETQYF
-,TRBJ1-3,TRBV4-3,-,TGCGCCAGCAGCCAAGAGCCATCGGGTGGCTCTGGAAACACCATATATTTT,CASSQEPSGGSGNTIYF
-,TRBJ1-2,TRBV4-1,-,TGCGCCAGCAGCCAAGATCGGGGACTTTTTATTGGCTACACCTTC,CASSQDRGLFIGYTF
-,TRBJ2-1,TRBV10-3,TRBD1,TGTGCCATCAGTGAGCCATGGACAGGGCTATCCTACAATGAGCAGTTCTTC,CAISEPWTGLSYNEQFF
-,TRBJ2-1,TRBV5-1,-,TGCGCCAGCAGCTTGGAAGGCCTAGCGAGGGTCTACAATGAGCAGTTCTTC,CASSLEGLARVYNEQFF
-,TRBJ1-6,TRBV6-6,-,TGTGCCAGCAGGGGGCAGGGTTCCTATAATTCACCCCTCCACTTT,CASRGQGSYNSPLHF
-,TRBJ2-3,TRBV11-2,TRBD2,TGTGCCAGCAGCTTAGATGGTCTAGCGGGGGATACGCAGTATTTT,CASSLDGLAGDTQYF
few,TRBJ2-6,TRBV6-5,-,TGTGCCAGCACCCAAGGGGGGGGTGGGGCCAACGTCCTGACTTTC,CASTQGGGGANVLTF
-,TRBJ1-3,TRBV6-6,-,TGTGCCACCCAAACCGGCTCTGGAAACACCATATATTTT,CATQTGSGNTIYF
-,TRBJ2-2,TRBV7-8,TRBD1,TGTGCCAGCAGCTCCCGACAGGGGGCGCCCACCGGGGAGCTGTTTTTT,CASSSRQGAPTGELFF
-,TRBJ1-1,TRBV11-2,-,TGTGCCAGCAGCTTAGGAGCGCCCACTGAAGCTTTCTTT,CASSLGAPTEAFF
-,TRBJ1-2,TRBV2,-,TGTGCCAGCAGTGAGTCAGGGTTTGGCTATGGCTACACCTTC,CASSESGFGYGYTF
-,TRBJ2-3,TRBV29-1,TRBD2,TGCAGCGGGACTAGCGGGAGCCGCACAGATACGCAGTATTTT,CSGTSGSRTDTQYF
few,TRBJ2-4,TRBV19,TRBD1,TGTGCCAGTAGGGATTGGGGACAGGGAAAAAACATTCAGTACTTC,CASRDWGQGKNIQYF
-,TRBJ1-3,TRBV15,TRBD1,TGTGCCACCACTCCGGGACAGGGGATTGGAAACACCATATATTTT,CATTPGQGIGNTIYF
-,TRBJ2-1,TRBV7-6,TRBD2,TGTGCCAGCAGCGTGGGGACTACCCAATACAATGAGCAGTTCTTC,CASSVGTTQYNEQFF
-,TRBJ2-7,TRBV28,-,TGTGCCAGCAGTTTACTGGGTCGCGGTGAAAGACAGTACTTC,CASSLLGRGERQYF
-,TRBJ1-4,TRBV4-1,TRBD1,TGCGCCAGCAGCCTGACAGGGGATAATGAAAAACTGTTTTTT,CASSLTGDNEKLFF
once,TRBJ1-2,TRBV4-1,-,TGCGCCAGCAGCCAACTGTCCCCAGGGGCTGGCTACACCTTC,CASSQLSPGAGYTF
-,TRBJ2-7,TRBV30,-,TGTGCCTGGAGTCGGTACCTTAGCGAGCAGTACTTC,CAWSRYLSEQYF